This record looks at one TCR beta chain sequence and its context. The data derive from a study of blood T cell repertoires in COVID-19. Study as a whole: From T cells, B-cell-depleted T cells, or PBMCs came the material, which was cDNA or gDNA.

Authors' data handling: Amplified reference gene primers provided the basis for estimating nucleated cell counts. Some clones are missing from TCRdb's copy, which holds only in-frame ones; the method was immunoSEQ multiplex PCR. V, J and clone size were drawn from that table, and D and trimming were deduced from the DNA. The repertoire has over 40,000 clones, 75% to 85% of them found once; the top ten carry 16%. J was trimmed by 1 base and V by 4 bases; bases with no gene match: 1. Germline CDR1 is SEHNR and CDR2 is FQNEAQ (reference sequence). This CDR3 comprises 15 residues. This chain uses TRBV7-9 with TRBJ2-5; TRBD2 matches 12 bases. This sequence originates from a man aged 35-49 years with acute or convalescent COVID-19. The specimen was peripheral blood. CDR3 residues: CASSSSGGGQETQYF. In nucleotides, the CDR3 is TGTGCCAGCAGCTCTAGCGGGGGGGGCCAAGAGACCCAGTACTTC.